This entry lists 28 T cell receptor beta chains sequenced from one sample in a study of long-term antiretroviral therapy in people with HIV. Survey level was the resolution at which the v3.0 immunoSEQ assay ran. Generated by immunoSEQ multiplex PCR, the TCRdb table keeps only in-frame clones and is missing some. The sample contains about 27,000 clones, around four fifths of which appear only once. Here the sequenced sample was unsorted PBMCs, taken 0.8 years before starting antiretroviral therapy. The source of these receptors is a man aged 18 to 35 with HIV.

This chain joins TRBV30 and TRBJ1-5; TRBD1 might be the D (5 bases). Germline V gene data show CDR1 as GTSNPN and CDR2 as SVGIG (reference sequence). There are 15 residues in the CDR3. Trimming took 1 base from V and 5 from J, leaving 15 bases between them. The DNA for the CDR3 is TGTGCCTGGAGTGCCCGTGGGGGGACGGATCAGCCCCAGCATTTT. It encodes CAWSARGGTDQPQHF. The variable domain in full, with the rest retrieved from reference TRBV30 and TRBJ1-5, is SQTIHQWPATLVQPVGSPLSLECTVEGTSNPNLYWYRQAAGRGLQLLFYSVGIGQISSEVPQNLSASRPQDRQFILSSKKLLLSDSGFYLCAWSARGGTDQPQHFGDGTRLSIL.

The chain combines TRBV28 with TRBJ2-1; D possibly matches TRBD1 or TRBD2 (5 bases each). Germline V gives CDR1 MDHEN, CDR2 SYDVKM. The V and J ends lost 9 bases and 16 bases respectively, with 19 bases between them. There are 11 residues in the CDR3. CDR3 in amino acids: CASGGWEPEFF. The CDR3 coding sequence is TGTGCCAGTGGGGGTTGGGAGCCGGAATTCTTC.

The CDR3 sequence is CASSPFWTGSNAGANVLTF. CDR3 nucleotide sequence: TGTGCCAGCTCACCATTTTGGACAGGGTCTAACGCTGGGGCCAACGTCCTGACTTTC. The chain joins TRBV18 to TRBJ2-6; TRBD1 agrees at 8 bases. Germline assignment: CDR1 KGHSH and CDR2 LQKENI. This CDR3 has 19 amino acids. With 2 bases clipped from V and 2 bases from J, the junction kept 11 bases outside the gene matches.

The chain has TRBV7-6 and TRBJ1-2; TRBD1 is a possible D gene (5 bases). Germline V gene data show CDR1 as SGHVS and CDR2 as FNYEAQ. The ends were cut back, 5 bases at V and 6 bases at J, with 10 bases in the middle. This CDR3 spans 12 amino acids. The CDR3 protein is CASSRDGDGYTF. The CDR3 bases are TGTGCCAGCAGCAGGGACGGCGATGGCTACACCTTC.

This rearrangement joins TRBV19 to TRBJ2-3; D is ambiguous. The CDR3 has 13 amino acids. Germline assignment: CDR1 LNHDA and CDR2 SQIVND (reference sequence). Trimming removed 6 bases at V and 6 bases at J, with 13 bases between. The CDR3 DNA is TGTGCCAGTAGCGGGTGGGCGGCTGATACGCAGTATTTT. Its protein is CASSGWAADTQYF.

The chain uses TRBV29-1 and TRBJ2-3, with 7 bases aligning to TRBD1. This CDR3 contains 12 residues. The ends lost 6 bases at V and 6 bases at J; junction bases unmatched: 6. Germline V gene data show CDR1 as SQVTM and CDR2 as ANQGSEA. CDR3 sequence reads: CSVPQGVDTQYF. The CDR3 region has the DNA TGCAGCGTGCCGCAGGGGGTGGATACGCAGTATTTT.

The rearrangement links TRBV9 to TRBJ2-3, with 12 bases lining up with TRBD2. V was clipped by 2 bases and J by 6 bases; unmatched bases: 4. CDR1 is SGDLS and CDR2 is YYNGEE in the germline V gene. The CDR3 length is 15 residues. DNA for the CDR3: TGTGCCAGCAGCGTGCCCACTAGCGGGAGGGATACGCAGTATTTT. Translated, it gives CASSVPTSGRDTQYF.

The chain links TRBV18 to TRBJ1-2; D not resolved. The CDR3 is 14 amino acids. The V and J ends lost 5 bases and 3 bases respectively, with 13 bases between them. Germline V gives CDR1 KGHSH, CDR2 LQKENI. The CDR3 region has the DNA TGTGCCAGCTCAACTATCTTAGCGGACTATGGCTACACCTTC. Its protein product is CASSTILADYGYTF.

This chain uses TRBV6-1 with TRBJ2-3, with 9 bases aligning to TRBD2. The germline V gene encodes CDR1 MNHNS and CDR2 SASEGT. The CDR3 consists of 14 residues. The V segment lost 4 bases and the J segment 1 base; nucleotides outside the gene matches: 0. This chain's CDR3 is CASSVAGGTDTQYF. Here the CDR3 DNA reads TGTGCCAGCAGTGTAGCGGGAGGCACAGATACGCAGTATTTT.

The chain combines TRBV5-1 with TRBJ1-5; D unclear. V was clipped by 4 bases and J by 10 bases, with 15 bases between them. The germline V gene encodes CDR1 SGHRS and CDR2 YFSETQ. The CDR3 extends over 13 amino acids. CDR3: CASSGDPSAPQHF. For the CDR3, the DNA is TGCGCCAGCAGCGGTGACCCCTCGGCTCCCCAGCATTTT.

The rearrangement uses TRBV5-1 and TRBJ1-3, with D perhaps TRBD1 (5 bases). Trimming pared 3 bases from V and 0 bases from J, leaving 13 bases between. The CDR3 is 16 residues long. Germline loops: CDR1 SGHRS, CDR2 YFSETQ. Written as DNA, the CDR3 is TGCGCCAGCAGCTCCGGGTCCGGGGCCTCTGGAAACACCATATATTTT. Encoded protein: CASSSGSGASGNTIYF.

This clone was counted once. The gene calls are TRBV7-3 and TRBJ2-1; 12 nucleotides match TRBD1. CDR3 size: 17 residues. The germline CDR1 and CDR2 sequences are SGHTA and FQGTGA. Unmatched junction bases numbered 6, after V lost 5 bases and J lost 1 base. CDR3 protein: CASSPGQGAFSYNEQFF. DNA for the CDR3: TGTGCCAGCAGCCCGGGACAGGGGGCCTTTTCCTACAATGAGCAGTTCTTC.

The chain has TRBV7-9 and TRBJ2-3; 13 bases match TRBD2. The junction had 3 bases not matched to a gene; V was cut back by 4 bases and J by 5 bases. Germline V gene data show CDR1 as SEHNR and CDR2 as FQNEAQ (reference sequence). The CDR3 is 15 residues long. The CDR3 is CASSSLAGGGDTQYF. The CDR3 DNA is TGTGCCAGCAGCTCACTAGCGGGGGGGGGAGATACGCAGTATTTT.

This chain links TRBV7-9 with TRBJ2-3, with 9 bases matching TRBD2. The CDR3 consists of 15 residues. With 5 bases clipped from V and 0 bases from J, the junction kept 3 bases outside the gene matches. Germline lookup yields CDR1 SEHNR and CDR2 FQNEAQ (reference sequence). CDR3 residues: CASSRSGGSTDTQYF. As DNA, the CDR3 is TGTGCCAGCAGCCGTAGCGGGGGTAGCACAGATACGCAGTATTTT.

V gene TRBV6-1 combines with J gene TRBJ2-7; 8 bases align to TRBD1. Germline V gene lookup returns CDR1 MNHNS and CDR2 SASEGT. The trim removed 2 bases at V and 2 bases at J, leaving 5 bases unmatched. The CDR3 is made up of 15 amino acids. This chain's CDR3 is CASSEYAGGTYEQYF. In DNA, the CDR3 is TGTGCCAGCAGTGAATATGCAGGGGGCACCTACGAGCAGTACTTC.

This chain joins TRBV7-2 and TRBJ2-1, with no clear D. The CDR3 length is 13 residues. Trimming pared 2 bases from V and 5 bases from J, leaving 7 bases between. Per germline, CDR1 SGHTA and CDR2 FQGNSA. The CDR3 is CASSLNRDNEQFF. The CDR3 DNA reads TGTGCCAGCAGCTTAAACCGCGACAATGAGCAGTTCTTC.

V is TRBV6-5 and J is TRBJ1-2, with D perhaps matching TRBD1 (5 bases). V lost 2 bases, J lost 5 bases, and 12 bases lay in between. This CDR3 contains 14 residues. Germline values: CDR1 MNHEY, CDR2 SVGAGI. Here the CDR3 reads CASSYQGGQYGYTF. The DNA of the CDR3 is TGTGCCAGCAGTTACCAGGGAGGTCAATATGGCTACACCTTC.

This rearrangement joins TRBV5-1 to TRBJ1-1; maybe TRBD1 (5 bases). V was trimmed by 2 bases and J by 0 bases, leaving 11 bases between them. The CDR3 contains 15 residues. Germline assignment: CDR1 SGHRS and CDR2 YFSETQ. In DNA form, the CDR3 reads TGCGCCAGCAGCTTTGCCCGGGGGGTGAACACTGAAGCTTTCTTT. Translated: CASSFARGVNTEAFF.

This CDR3 reads CASSWGETQYF. Here the CDR3 DNA reads TGTGCCAGCAGTTGGGGGGAGACCCAGTACTTC. The gene calls are TRBV27 and TRBJ2-5; D is tentatively TRBD1 or TRBD2 (5 bases each). Deletions cut 4 bases from V and 5 bases from J, with 5 bases between. Per the germline V gene, CDR1 is MNHEY and CDR2 is SMNVEV (reference sequence). This CDR3 has 11 amino acids.

The chain uses TRBV27 and TRBJ2-3; 7 bases agree with TRBD2. CDR1 and CDR2 (germline): MNHEY, SMNVEV (reference sequence). V was clipped by 0 bases and J by 9 bases; unmatched bases: 3. This CDR3 has 13 residues. CDR3 in amino acids: CASSLSLAATQYF. The DNA for the CDR3 is TGTGCCAGCAGTTTATCCCTAGCGGCCACGCAGTATTTT.

The chain recombines TRBV4-1 with TRBJ1-4; unclear D gene. The CDR3 has 16 amino acids. Germline values: CDR1 MGHRA, CDR2 YSYEKL. V lost 3 bases and J 3 bases, leaving 14 bases between the germline ends. In DNA form, the CDR3 reads TGCGCCAGCAGCCAGCGGTCGAGGACGGCTAATGAAAAACTGTTTTTT. Translating gives CASSQRSRTANEKLFF.

The rearrangement joins TRBV12-1 to TRBJ2-2. TRBV12-1 is described as a pseudogene. The CDR3 loop spans 19 amino acids. The CDR3 sequence is CASSSFPITQGRDTGELFF. Written as DNA, the CDR3 is TGTGCCAGCAGCTCGTTCCCGATTACACAGGGGAGGGACACCGGGGAGCTGTTTTTT.

This clone occurred once. In DNA, the CDR3 is TGTGCCAGCAGCCCCTGGTGGGGGAGCACAGATACGCAGTATTTT. Protein: CASSPWWGSTDTQYF. V usage is TRBV7-3 and J usage is TRBJ2-3; either TRBD1 or TRBD2 may fit D (5 bases each). This CDR3 comprises 15 residues. The V end was cut by 5 bases, the J end by 0 bases, with 12 bases between. Germline V lookup: CDR1 SGHTA, CDR2 FQGTGA.

This clone has just one count. CDR3 nucleotides: TGCGCCAGCAGCGCGGACAGGGGGTCGAACACTGAAGCTTTCTTT. It is translated as CASSADRGSNTEAFF. J is TRBJ1-1 and V is TRBV5-1; 10 bases align to TRBD1. J was trimmed by 1 base and V by 4 bases; bases with no gene match: 4. There are 15 residues in the CDR3. CDR1 and CDR2 from the germline V gene are SGHRS and YFSETQ. The variable domain in full, completed from reference TRBV5-1 and TRBJ1-1, reads KAGVTQTPRYLIKTRGQQVTLSCSPISGHRSVSWYQQTPGQGLQFLFEYFSETQRNKGNFPGRFSGRQFSNSRSEMNVSTLELGDSALYLCASSADRGSNTEAFFGQGTRLTVV.

The J gene is TRBJ2-7, the V gene TRBV5-1; D is uncertain. V was clipped by 5 bases and J by 3 bases, with 15 bases between them. This CDR3 has 14 residues. The V gene's germline CDR1 is SGHRS and CDR2 YFSETQ. The CDR3 DNA reads as TGCGCCAGCAGATCGGAAGAGCAGTTCTACGAGCAGTACTTC. Translated: CASRSEEQFYEQYF.

In this sample, this clone turned up a few times. The V call is TRBV5-6, the J call TRBJ2-7; the D is unclear. V lost 0 bases and J lost 0, with 7 bases in between. The CDR3 runs 14 residues. The germline CDR1 and CDR2 sequences are SGHDT and YYEEEE. DNA of the CDR3: TGTGCCAGCAGCTTGGCGGGTGCCTCCTACGAGCAGTACTTC. This sequence encodes CASSLAGASYEQYF.

The rearrangement uses TRBV7-3 and TRBJ1-1, with 8 nucleotides matching TRBD1. Germline loops: CDR1 SGHTA, CDR2 FQGTGA. After removal of 5 bases from V and 4 bases from J, the junction contained 6 bases not matched to a gene. There are 14 residues in the CDR3. The CDR3 here is CASSMTGVGTEAFF. The DNA of the CDR3 is TGTGCCAGCAGCATGACAGGGGTTGGCACTGAAGCTTTCTTT.

CDR3 amino acids: CASSLVQGNYGYTF. In nucleotides, the CDR3 is TGTGCCAGCAGCTTGGTGCAGGGAAACTATGGCTACACCTTC. The chain couples TRBV5-5 to TRBJ1-2; perhaps TRBD1 as D (5 bases). Germline V gene lookup returns CDR1 SGHKS and CDR2 YYEKEE (reference sequence). This CDR3 has 14 amino acids. Trimming took 0 bases from V and 2 from J, leaving 8 bases between them.